One and the same sample provided the 2 T cell receptor beta chains below, sequenced in a study of OX40 agonist ivuxolimab in advanced cancers. Produced via immunoSEQ multiplex PCR; TCRdb's table is partial and in-frame only. Among 55,000 to 80,000 clones, roughly 89% were seen once, and the ten largest hold approximately 2.5%. Sequenced material: CD4+ or CD8+ T cells sorted from blood, taken in a trial of the OX40 agonist ivuxolimab. The source of these receptors is an adult with an advanced solid tumor such as melanoma, head and neck, liver or kidney cancer.

This CDR3 reads CASSKQRFSYNSPLHF. The CDR3 DNA reads TGTGCCAGCAGCAAGCAGAGGTTTTCCTATAATTCACCCCTCCACTTT. The rearrangement uses TRBV11-2 and TRBJ1-6; D not certain. V gave up 5 bases and J gave up 1 base, with 12 bases separating them. The CDR3 runs to 16 residues. Germline CDR1 and CDR2: SGHAT and FQNNGV.

This chain connects TRBV5-5 to TRBJ2-3; possibly TRBD2 for D (6 bases). This CDR3 has 14 residues. The germline V gene has CDR1 SGHKS and CDR2 YYEKEE (reference sequence). Between the trimmed V and J ends, which lost 4 bases and 6 bases, there was a span of 15 bases. Here the CDR3 DNA reads TGTGCCAGCAGCCAGATAAGCGGGTCCGATACGCAGTATTTT. This codes for CASSQISGSDTQYF.